Below are 9 T cell receptor beta chains sequenced from a single sample in a study of blood T cell repertoires in COVID-19. Measured with immunoSEQ multiplex PCR; TCRdb has only the in-frame clones, and not every one. The sample comprises approximately 220,000 clones, roughly 87% of which are singletons, and just over 2.5% rests with the top ten. Sequenced input: PBMCs or T cells enriched from blood (not recorded which). Receptors were obtained from a woman aged 25 to 45 with acute COVID-19.

This chain links TRBV3-1 (or the pseudogene TRBV3-2) with TRBJ2-7, with TRBD2 as a possible D gene (7 bases). The CDR3 contains 13 residues. CDR1 LGHDT and CDR2 YNNKEL come from the germline V gene (reference sequence). Trimming pared 3 bases from V and 4 bases from J, leaving 10 bases between. CDR3 protein: CASSQGGPYEQYF. The CDR3 DNA follows: TGTGCCAGCAGCCAGGGGGGGCCGTACGAGCAGTACTTC.

The rearrangement uses TRBV27 and TRBJ2-7; perhaps TRBD2 as D (6 bases). CDR1 is MNHEY, CDR2 SMNVEV, per germline (reference sequence). The germline V and J ends were trimmed by 6 bases and 4 bases, with 19 bases remaining between them. CDR3 length: 15 amino acids. CDR3 DNA: TGTGCCAGCAGCCCCTTGGCGGGGTATAATTACGAGCAGTACTTC. Residues: CASSPLAGYNYEQYF.

The rearrangement uses TRBV27 and TRBJ1-6, with 8 bases identical to TRBD1. Germline V gene sequence: CDR1 MNHEY, CDR2 SMNVEV (reference sequence). The CDR3 loop spans 14 amino acids. V dropped 6 bases and J dropped 8; count of bases not matched to a gene: 6. CDR3 bases: TGTGCCAGCAGGGACAGGGTGGGGGATTCACCCCTCCACTTT. This codes for CASRDRVGDSPLHF.

The chain is built from TRBV7-6 and TRBJ2-5, with D possibly TRBD1 on 6 matching bases. Germline V gene sequence: CDR1 SGHVS, CDR2 FNYEAQ. Trimming stripped 2 bases from V and 0 bases from J, with 10 bases between. The CDR3 is 15 amino acids. The CDR3: CASSLFNRDQETQYF. CDR3 in DNA: TGTGCCAGCAGCTTATTTAACAGGGACCAAGAGACCCAGTACTTC.

This clone showed up just once. This chain connects TRBV6-2 or TRBV6-3 to TRBJ1-2; no clear D gene. Deletions cut 3 bases from V and 2 bases from J, with 10 bases between. CDR1 is MNHEY and CDR2 is SVGEGT in the germline V gene. The CDR3 is made up of 14 amino acids. The CDR3 spells CASSYLSVNYGYTF. CDR3 nucleotides: TGTGCCAGCAGTTATCTGTCGGTGAACTATGGCTACACCTTC.

The V and J genes are TRBV10-1 and TRBJ2-3; D unclear. Trimming removed 5 bases from V and 1 base from J, with 10 bases in between. Germline values: CDR1 WNHNN, CDR2 SYGVQD (reference sequence). This CDR3 is built from 14 residues. The CDR3 loop is CASSHDSGTDTQYF. The CDR3 nucleotides read TGCGCCAGCAGTCATGACTCGGGCACAGATACGCAGTATTTT.

This chain links TRBV10-3 with TRBJ2-3, with TRBD1 matching over 8 bases. With V trimmed by 3 bases and J by 3 bases, 11 bases remained unmatched. This CDR3 has 17 amino acids. CDR1 and CDR2 (germline): ENHRY, SYGVKD. The CDR3 nucleotides are TGTGCCATCAGTGAAAGACGTACAGGGGGTGAAACAGATACGCAGTATTTT. It yields the protein CAISERRTGGETDTQYF.

The rearrangement joins TRBV19 to TRBJ1-1; TRBD1 matches 8 bases. The V and J ends lost 4 bases and 0 bases, in that order; junction bases with no gene match: 7. This CDR3 comprises 16 residues. CDR1 LNHDA and CDR2 SQIVND come from the germline V gene (reference sequence). CDR3: CASSTDRGRMNTEAFF. The CDR3 DNA reads TGTGCCAGTAGTACAGACAGGGGTCGCATGAACACTGAAGCTTTCTTT. Filled out from reference TRBV19 and TRBJ1-1, the complete variable domain reads DGGITQSPKYLFRKEGQNVTLSCEQNLNHDAMYWYRQDPGQGLRLIYYSQIVNDFQKGDIAEGYSVSREKKESFPLTVTSAQKNPTAFYLCASSTDRGRMNTEAFFGQGTRLTVV.

The chain uses TRBV21-1 and TRBJ1-1. TRBV21-1 is a recognized pseudogene. The CDR3 consists of 13 residues. The DNA of the CDR3 is TGTGCCAGCAGCAAAGAGCGAGGAACTGAAGCTTTCTTT. Amino acids: CASSKERGTEAFF.